A single sample is the source of the 18 T cell receptor beta chains below, sequenced in a study of cytotoxic CD8 clonotypes in ibrutinib-treated CLL. Libraries were prepared by immunoSEQ multiplex PCR; TCRdb keeps only in-frame clonotypes and omits some of them. The table includes tens of thousands of clones, approximately 69% detected once. Sequencing used PBMCs, obtained before ibrutinib treatment. The receptors were gathered from a human donor with chronic lymphocytic leukemia.

This clone is a singleton in its sample. V is TRBV4-2 and J is TRBJ2-7; no clear D. Germline V gene lookup returns CDR1 LGHNA and CDR2 YNFKEQ. V gave up 1 base and J gave up 2 bases, with 6 bases separating them. The CDR3 has 13 amino acids. CDR3 loop: CASSQGRAYEQYF. The CDR3 coding sequence is TGTGCCAGCAGCCAAGGAAGGGCCTACGAGCAGTACTTC.

This clone came up once. The V call is TRBV9, the J call TRBJ2-7; D remains unclear. Per germline, CDR1 SGDLS and CDR2 YYNGEE. This CDR3 region has 13 residues. V dropped 0 bases and J dropped 3 bases, with 7 bases sitting between them. CDR3 region: CASSVVDGYEQYF. DNA for the CDR3: TGTGCCAGCAGCGTAGTTGACGGCTACGAGCAGTACTTC.

About this clone: The junction departs from the called germline gene at one end, perhaps through a read error. J is TRBJ1-2 and V is TRBV5-1; D might be TRBD1 (5 bases). Germline assignment: CDR1 SGHRS and CDR2 YFSETQ. The CDR3 extends over 14 amino acids. The CDR3 reads CASSLWGGDYGYTF. CDR3 DNA sequence: TGTGCCAGCAGCTTGTGGGGAGGGGACTATGGCTACACCTTC.

This chain links TRBV29-1 with TRBJ2-7; no firm D call. This CDR3 has 11 residues. Looked up from germline, CDR1 is SQVTM and CDR2 is ANQGSEA. The V end lost 7 bases, the J end lost 0 bases, and 7 bases lay between the germline ends. CDR3 nucleotide sequence: TGCAGCGCCAGACACTCCTACGAGCAGTACTTC. As protein: CSARHSYEQYF.

The chain's CDR3 is CASSRPTGGAEAFF. CDR3 DNA: TGTGCCAGCAGTCGGCCGACAGGGGGTGCTGAAGCTTTCTTT. The chain links TRBV6-6 to TRBJ1-1; 9 bases are a match to TRBD1. V was clipped by 5 bases and J by 6 bases; unmatched bases: 7. This CDR3 region has 14 residues. From germline, CDR1 is MNHNY and CDR2 SVGAGI (reference sequence).

This clone was found once. The chain combines TRBV4-3 with TRBJ2-2; D uncertain. The CDR3 length is 16 residues. Trimming took off 0 bases at V and 0 bases at J, with 8 bases between the two ends. Germline V lookup: CDR1 LGHNA, CDR2 YSLEER. In nucleotides, the CDR3 is TGCGCCAGCAGCCAAGAGGCCAGTGCGAACACCGGGGAGCTGTTTTTT. Its protein product is CASSQEASANTGELFF.

V is TRBV5-1 and J is TRBJ2-3; D possibly matches TRBD1 or TRBD2 (6 bases each). In germline, CDR1 is SGHRS, CDR2 YFSETQ. The CDR3 runs to 16 residues. V was clipped by 0 bases and J by 0 bases, with 11 bases between them. The CDR3 coding sequence is TGCGCCAGCAGCTTGGAGGGGGGCTGGAGCACAGATACGCAGTATTTT. This translates into CASSLEGGWSTDTQYF. The full variable domain, with the rest looked up from reference TRBV5-1 and TRBJ2-3, is KAGVTQTPRYLIKTRGQQVTLSCSPISGHRSVSWYQQTPGQGLQFLFEYFSETQRNKGNFPGRFSGRQFSNSRSEMNVSTLELGDSALYLCASSLEGGWSTDTQYFGPGTRLTVL.

This clone was seen more than once but under ten times. This chain links TRBV4-1 with TRBJ1-2; D gene ambiguous. Trimming shortened V by 1 base and J by 3 bases, and 12 bases separated the two germline ends. The germline CDR1 and CDR2 sequences are MGHRA and YSYEKL. This CDR3 comprises 15 residues. CDR3 nucleotides: TGCGCCAGCAGCCAAGCTGGAGGACTAGACTATGGCTACACCTTC. Translating gives CASSQAGGLDYGYTF.

The J gene is TRBJ1-1, the V gene TRBV18, with TRBD1 as a possible D gene (6 bases). Trimming took 5 bases from V and 6 from J, leaving 16 bases between them. The CDR3 loop spans 14 amino acids. CDR1 and CDR2 from the germline V gene are KGHSH and LQKENI. CDR3 nucleotides: TGTGCCAGCTCAACACAGGGAGTCTACCCTGAAGCTTTCTTT. It is translated as CASSTQGVYPEAFF. The full variable domain, with the rest looked up from reference TRBV18 and TRBJ1-1, is NAGVMQNPRHLVRRRGQEARLRCSPMKGHSHVYWYRQLPEEGLKFMVYLQKENIIDESGMPKERFSAEFPKEGPSILRIQQVVRGDSAAYFCASSTQGVYPEAFFGQGTRLTVV.

CDR3 DNA sequence: TGTATTCCGGGACAGCTTAATGAAAAACTGTTTTTT. Amino acids: CIPGQLNEKLFF. The chain joins TRBV6-1 to TRBJ1-4; 7 bases agree with TRBD1. Germline V gene lookup returns CDR1 MNHNS and CDR2 SASEGT. CDR3 size: 12 residues.

The J gene is TRBJ2-5, the V gene TRBV5-4; 11 bases map to TRBD2. The CDR3 is 14 residues long. Trimming at V came to 4 bases and at J to 2 bases, leaving 1 base not matched to a gene. Germline V gene lookup returns CDR1 SGHNT and CDR2 YYREEE (reference sequence). CDR3 sequence: CASSRTSGQETQYF. The CDR3 nucleotides read TGTGCCAGCAGCCGGACTAGCGGGCAAGAGACCCAGTACTTC.

The genes are TRBV4-3 and TRBJ2-1, with 14 bases aligning to TRBD2. CDR1 is LGHNA, CDR2 YSLEER, per germline. Germline trimming cut 4 bases from V and 12 bases from J; bases unmatched to any gene: 8. The CDR3 totals 15 residues. The CDR3: CASSLLVTSGGGQFF. CDR3 bases: TGCGCCAGCAGCCTCCTCGTGACTAGCGGGGGGGGGCAGTTCTTC.

The rearrangement links TRBV7-8 to TRBJ2-6, with D perhaps TRBD2 (5 bases). The CDR3 sequence is 16 residues long. V gave up 2 bases and J gave up 0 bases, with 8 bases separating them. CDR1 and CDR2 from the germline V gene are SGHVS and FQNEAQ. This CDR3 reads CASSLLRVSGANVLTF. CDR3 nucleotide sequence: TGTGCCAGCAGCTTATTGAGGGTCTCTGGGGCCAACGTCCTGACTTTC.

V gene TRBV5-1 combines with J gene TRBJ2-2; 8 positions agree with TRBD1. With 2 bases clipped from V and 6 bases from J, the junction kept 0 bases outside the gene matches. The CDR3 runs to 13 residues. Per the germline V gene, CDR1 is SGHRS and CDR2 is YFSETQ. CDR3 bases: TGCGCCAGCAGCTTACAGGGGGCCGGGGAGCTGTTTTTT. It encodes CASSLQGAGELFF.

The chain joins TRBV2 to TRBJ1-1; 7 nucleotides align to TRBD1. CDR3 size: 15 residues. The germline gives CDR1 SNHLY, CDR2 FYNNEI. Unmatched junction bases numbered 5, after V lost 4 bases and J lost 0 bases. CDR3 nucleotide sequence: TGTGCCAGCAGTGTGACAGGGCCGATGAACACTGAAGCTTTCTTT. This encodes CASSVTGPMNTEAFF. The variable domain in full, completed from reference TRBV2 and TRBJ1-1, reads EPEVTQTPSHQVTQMGQEVILRCVPISNHLYFYWYRQILGQKVEFLVSFYNNEISEKSEIFDDQFSVERPDGSNFTLKIRSTKLEDSAMYFCASSVTGPMNTEAFFGQGTRLTVV.

The chain joins TRBV2 to TRBJ2-5; TRBD1 is a possible D gene (6 bases). The germline V and J ends were trimmed by 7 bases and 1 base, with 16 bases remaining between them. CDR3 length: 15 amino acids. Germline CDR1 is SNHLY and CDR2 is FYNNEI. The CDR3 loop is CASTYAGDPQETQYF. CDR3 nucleotide sequence: TGTGCCAGCACTTACGCAGGGGACCCCCAAGAGACCCAGTACTTC.

This chain joins TRBV2 and TRBJ1-5; 9 bases fit TRBD1. Germline V lookup: CDR1 SNHLY, CDR2 FYNNEI. The CDR3 runs 18 residues. Germline trimming cut 4 bases from V and 0 bases from J; bases unmatched to any gene: 10. CDR3 region: CASSVRTGAGVSNQPQHF. CDR3 sequence (DNA): TGTGCCAGCAGTGTGAGGACAGGGGCAGGTGTTAGCAATCAGCCCCAGCATTTT. Supplemented by reference TRBV2 and TRBJ1-5, the full variable domain reads EPEVTQTPSHQVTQMGQEVILRCVPISNHLYFYWYRQILGQKVEFLVSFYNNEISEKSEIFDDQFSVERPDGSNFTLKIRSTKLEDSAMYFCASSVRTGAGVSNQPQHFGDGTRLSIL.

This clone came up a few times. The rearrangement links TRBV14 to TRBJ2-7; D remains ambiguous. V lost 1 base, J lost 2 bases, and 9 bases lay in between. Germline CDR1 reads SGHDN; CDR2 reads FVKESK. The CDR3 spans 14 residues. CDR3 in DNA: TGTGCCAGCAGCCAAGCCCCGGGTACCTACGAGCAGTACTTC. Translating gives CASSQAPGTYEQYF.